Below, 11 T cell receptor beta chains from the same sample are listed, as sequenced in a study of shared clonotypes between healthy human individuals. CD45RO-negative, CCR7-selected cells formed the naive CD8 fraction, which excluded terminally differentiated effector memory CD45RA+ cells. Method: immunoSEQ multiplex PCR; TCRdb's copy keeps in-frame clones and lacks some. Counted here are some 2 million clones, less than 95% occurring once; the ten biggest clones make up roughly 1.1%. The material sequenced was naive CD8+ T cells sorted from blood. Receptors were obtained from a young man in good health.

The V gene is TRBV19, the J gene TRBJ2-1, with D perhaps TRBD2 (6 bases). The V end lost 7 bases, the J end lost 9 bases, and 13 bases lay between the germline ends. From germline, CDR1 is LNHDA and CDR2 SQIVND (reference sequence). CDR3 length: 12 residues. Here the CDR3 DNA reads TGTGCCAGTACTAGCGATGAAGGTGAGCAGTTCTTC. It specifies CASTSDEGEQFF.

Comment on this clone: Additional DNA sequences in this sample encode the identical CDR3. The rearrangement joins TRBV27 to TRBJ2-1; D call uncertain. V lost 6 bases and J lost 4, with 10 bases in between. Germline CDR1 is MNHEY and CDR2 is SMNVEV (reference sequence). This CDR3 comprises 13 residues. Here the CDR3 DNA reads TGTGCCAGCAGCCTTGACGGGTACAATGAGCAGTTCTTC. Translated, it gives CASSLDGYNEQFF.

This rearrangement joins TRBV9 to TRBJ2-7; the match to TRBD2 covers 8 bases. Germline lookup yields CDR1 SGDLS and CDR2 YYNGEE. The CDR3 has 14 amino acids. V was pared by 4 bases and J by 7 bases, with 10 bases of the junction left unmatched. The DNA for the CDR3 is TGTGCCAGCAGCTCCGGGACTAGTACGAAAGAGCAGTACTTC. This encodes CASSSGTSTKEQYF. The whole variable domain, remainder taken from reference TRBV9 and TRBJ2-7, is DSGVTQTPKHLITATGQRVTLRCSPRSGDLSVYWYQQSLDQGLQFLIQYYNGEERAKGNILERFSAQQFPDLHSELNLSSLELGDSALYFCASSSGTSTKEQYFGPGTRLTVT.

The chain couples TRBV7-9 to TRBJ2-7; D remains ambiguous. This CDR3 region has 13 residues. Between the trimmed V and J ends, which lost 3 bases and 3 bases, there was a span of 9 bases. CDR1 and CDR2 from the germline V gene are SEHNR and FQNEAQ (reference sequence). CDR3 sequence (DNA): TGTGCCAGCAGCTTTAACGAGATCTACGAGCAGTACTTC. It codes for CASSFNEIYEQYF.

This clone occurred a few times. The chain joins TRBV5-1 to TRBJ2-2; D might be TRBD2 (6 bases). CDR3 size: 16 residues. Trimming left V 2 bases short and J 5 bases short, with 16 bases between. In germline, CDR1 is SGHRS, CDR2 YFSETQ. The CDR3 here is CASSFGGSGGTGELFF. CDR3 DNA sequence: TGCGCCAGCAGCTTTGGAGGGAGTGGAGGGACCGGGGAGCTGTTTTTT. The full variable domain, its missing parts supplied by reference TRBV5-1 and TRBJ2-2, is KAGVTQTPRYLIKTRGQQVTLSCSPISGHRSVSWYQQTPGQGLQFLFEYFSETQRNKGNFPGRFSGRQFSNSRSEMNVSTLELGDSALYLCASSFGGSGGTGELFFGEGSRLTVL.

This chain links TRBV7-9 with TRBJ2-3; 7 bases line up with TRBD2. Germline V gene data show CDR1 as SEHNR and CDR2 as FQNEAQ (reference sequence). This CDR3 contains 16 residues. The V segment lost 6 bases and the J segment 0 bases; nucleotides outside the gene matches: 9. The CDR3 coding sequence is TGTGCCAGCAGGACCCCCTTGGGAGGGAGCACAGATACGCAGTATTTT. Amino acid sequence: CASRTPLGGSTDTQYF.

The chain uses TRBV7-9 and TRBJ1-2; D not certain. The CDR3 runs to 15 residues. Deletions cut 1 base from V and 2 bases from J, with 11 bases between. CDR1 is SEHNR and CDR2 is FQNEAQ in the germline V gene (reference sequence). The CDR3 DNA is TGTGCCAGCAGCTTAGTTGGACCTGAGAACTATGGCTACACCTTC. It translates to CASSLVGPENYGYTF.

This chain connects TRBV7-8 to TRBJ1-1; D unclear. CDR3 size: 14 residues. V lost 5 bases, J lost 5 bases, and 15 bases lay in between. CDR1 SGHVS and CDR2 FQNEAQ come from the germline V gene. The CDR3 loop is CASSGENLVTEAFF. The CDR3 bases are TGTGCCAGCAGCGGAGAAAACCTGGTTACTGAAGCTTTCTTT.

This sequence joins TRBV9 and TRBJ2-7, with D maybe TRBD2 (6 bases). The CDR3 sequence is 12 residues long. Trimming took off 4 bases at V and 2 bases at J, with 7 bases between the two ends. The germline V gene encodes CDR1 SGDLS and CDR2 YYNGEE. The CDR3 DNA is TGTGCCAGCAGCACTAGCACCTACGAGCAGTACTTC. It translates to CASSTSTYEQYF.

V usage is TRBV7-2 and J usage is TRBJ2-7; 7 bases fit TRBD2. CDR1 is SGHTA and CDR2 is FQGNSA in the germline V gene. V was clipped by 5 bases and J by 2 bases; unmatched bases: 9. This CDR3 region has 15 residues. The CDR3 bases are TGTGCCAGCAGCGAAGCGGGAACAAGCCCCTACGAGCAGTACTTC. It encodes CASSEAGTSPYEQYF.

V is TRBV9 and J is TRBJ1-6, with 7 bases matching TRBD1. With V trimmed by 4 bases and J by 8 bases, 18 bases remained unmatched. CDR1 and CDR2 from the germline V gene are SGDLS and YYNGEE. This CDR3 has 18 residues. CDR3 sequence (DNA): TGTGCCAGCAGCTTCAGTCAGGGCGTACAAGGGGGCGATTCACCCCTCCACTTT. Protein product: CASSFSQGVQGGDSPLHF.